The 32 T cell receptor beta chains given below trace back to one sample, sequenced in a study of T cells after yellow fever vaccination. One entry per CDR3 protein, called by TCRdb with MiXCR from the 5' RACE reads. The sample includes about 300,000 distinct CDR3 sequences, approximately 7% of them seen just once. This specimen was PBMCs, taken more than 40 days after the first yellow fever vaccination. These receptors were taken from a man aged 18 to 29 who received the YFV17D yellow fever vaccine.

This clonotype was observed a few times. V usage is TRBV29-1 and J usage is TRBJ1-1; 7 positions agree with TRBD1. V was clipped by 7 bases and J by 7 bases; unmatched bases: 6. The CDR3 spans 11 residues. Germline V gene sequence: CDR1 SQVTM, CDR2 ANQGSEA. This chain's CDR3 is CSAYRGGEAFF. The CDR3 DNA reads as TGCAGCGCCTACAGGGGAGGTGAAGCTTTCTTT.

The chain links TRBV6-1 to TRBJ2-7, with 7 bases that match TRBD1. This CDR3 spans 16 amino acids. J was trimmed by 2 bases and V by 2 bases; bases with no gene match: 9. Germline values: CDR1 MNHNS, CDR2 SASEGT. Here the CDR3 reads CASSEYRTGNPYEQYF. CDR3 DNA: TGTGCCAGCAGTGAATACCGGACAGGAAACCCCTACGAGCAGTACTTC.

The rearrangement uses TRBV5-1 and TRBJ2-3, with 8 bases identical to TRBD2. This CDR3 is built from 16 residues. V dropped 4 bases and J dropped 3; count of bases not matched to a gene: 10. Germline CDR1 and CDR2: SGHRS and YFSETQ. Here the CDR3 reads CASSPGLGKTTDTQYF. CDR3 coding DNA: TGCGCCAGCAGCCCGGGACTAGGAAAAACTACAGATACGCAGTATTTT.

The J gene is TRBJ2-7, the V gene TRBV10-2, with TRBD2 matching over 12 bases. Germline assignment: CDR1 WSHSY and CDR2 SAAADI. V lost 8 bases, J lost 4 bases, and 9 bases stayed unmatched. The CDR3 spans 15 residues. This CDR3 is CASSSGGASKYEQYF. CDR3 coding DNA: TGCGCCAGCTCTAGCGGGGGGGCTAGTAAGTACGAGCAGTACTTC.

This clonotype was recorded a few times. The chain is built from TRBV3-1 and TRBJ2-1; TRBD1 matches 10 bases. V gave up 5 bases and J gave up 6 bases; unmatched junction bases: 7. The CDR3 runs 15 residues. Per germline, CDR1 LGHDT and CDR2 YNNKEL (reference sequence). The CDR3 DNA sequence: TGTGCCAGCAGCTACCCGGGACAGGGGATCAATGAGCAGTTCTTC. This gives the protein CASSYPGQGINEQFF.

This chain uses TRBV7-2 with TRBJ2-5; D not resolved. In germline, CDR1 is SGHTA, CDR2 FQGNSA. The CDR3 spans 14 residues. The ends were cut back, 5 bases at V and 4 bases at J, with 14 bases in the middle. The CDR3 nucleotides read TGTGCCAGCAGCCTGTTCGAGCTTACAGAGACCCAGTACTTC. As protein: CASSLFELTETQYF.

In its sample, this clonotype was seen a few times. The chain employs TRBV27 and TRBJ2-1; 11 nucleotides line up with TRBD2. The junction had 7 bases not matched to a gene; V was cut back by 5 bases and J by 4 bases. Per germline, CDR1 MNHEY and CDR2 SMNVEV (reference sequence). CDR3 length equals 16 residues. The DNA of the CDR3 is TGTGCCAGCAGTGTTTTAGCGGGGGGGAAATACAATGAGCAGTTCTTC. Translated, it gives CASSVLAGGKYNEQFF.

This clonotype has a handful of counts. The V call is TRBV5-1, the J call TRBJ2-1; tentative D call: TRBD1 (5 bases). Trimming removed 0 bases at V and 3 bases at J, with 10 bases between. Germline V lookup: CDR1 SGHRS, CDR2 YFSETQ. CDR3 length: 15 amino acids. CDR3 nucleotide sequence: TGCGCCAGCAGCTTGGTTACAGGCGACTACAATGAGCAGTTCTTC. This translates into CASSLVTGDYNEQFF.

This clonotype was counted only a few times. This chain uses TRBV3-1 with TRBJ1-1, with 8 nucleotides matching TRBD1. There are 18 residues in the CDR3. Trimming removed 1 base from V and 9 bases from J; junction bases left unmatched: 19. Germline V CDR1 and CDR2: LGHDT, YNNKEL (reference sequence). The CDR3 loop reads CASSQVVGGARDRKKAFF. The CDR3 bases are TGTGCCAGCAGCCAAGTTGTGGGGGGGGCCCGGGACAGGAAAAAAGCTTTCTTT.

V is TRBV6-1 and J is TRBJ2-5, with D possibly being TRBD2 (6 bases). CDR1 MNHNS and CDR2 SASEGT come from the germline V gene. The V end was cut by 7 bases, the J end by 2 bases, with 17 bases between. This CDR3 is built from 15 residues. CDR3 DNA: TGTGCCAGCACGAGGGCGGGCGGGGAACAAGAGACCCAGTACTTC. Its protein is CASTRAGGEQETQYF.

This chain connects TRBV5-6 to TRBJ1-6, with D uncertain. Germline CDR1 reads SGHDT; CDR2 reads YYEEEE. Trimming took off 0 bases at V and 7 bases at J, with 8 bases between the two ends. CDR3 size: 14 residues. The CDR3 nucleotides are TGTGCCAGCAGCTTGGGACGGACGAATTCACCCCTCCACTTT. This sequence encodes CASSLGRTNSPLHF.

This clonotype has more than one count but fewer than ten. The J gene is TRBJ2-4, the V gene TRBV20-1; weak D call: TRBD2 (7 bases). V was clipped by 6 bases and J by 0 bases, with 12 bases between them. The CDR3 has 14 residues. The germline V gene encodes CDR1 DFQATT and CDR2 SNEGSKA (reference sequence). In nucleotides, the CDR3 is TGCAGTGCGGATCGGGGGGCAGCCAAAAACATTCAGTACTTC. Translated: CSADRGAAKNIQYF.

This clonotype occurred a few times. The chain combines TRBV20-1 with TRBJ2-7; TRBD2 aligns across 12 bases. Germline trimming cut 6 bases from V and 7 bases from J; bases unmatched to any gene: 16. The CDR3 contains 16 residues. The germline CDR1 and CDR2 sequences are DFQATT and SNEGSKA (reference sequence). CDR3 loop: CSANPLAGGDFREQYV. The CDR3 coding sequence is TGCAGTGCCAATCCTCTAGCGGGGGGGGATTTTCGAGAGCAGTACGTC.

In its sample, this clonotype was seen a few times. V and J are TRBV4-1 and TRBJ2-7; a possible D gene is TRBD2 (7 bases). CDR1 is MGHRA and CDR2 is YSYEKL in the germline V gene. The CDR3 length is 16 residues. V shed 3 bases and J shed 3 bases, with 18 bases lying between them. CDR3 coding DNA: TGCGCCAGCAGCCATAAAGAGGCGGGGGCGTTCTACGAGCAGTACTTC. Protein sequence: CASSHKEAGAFYEQYF.

Only a few counts were recorded for this clonotype. This chain connects TRBV5-5 to TRBJ2-3; D is possibly TRBD2 (6 bases). Looked up from germline, CDR1 is SGHKS and CDR2 is YYEKEE (reference sequence). There are 15 residues in the CDR3. The V gene lost 0 bases and the J gene lost 6 bases, with 14 bases spanning the gap. CDR3 bases: TGTGCCAGCAGCTTGGGTAGTGCAGGGAGGGATACGCAGTATTTT. It translates to CASSLGSAGRDTQYF.

This clonotype has more than one count but fewer than ten. The chain joins TRBV4-2 to TRBJ2-2; 8 bases align to TRBD2. There are 17 residues in the CDR3. Germline V gives CDR1 LGHNA, CDR2 YNFKEQ. The trim removed 0 bases at V and 1 base at J, leaving 4 bases unmatched. The CDR3, as DNA: TGTGCCAGCAGCCAAGAGGCGCTAGCGGGGAACACCGGGGAGCTGTTTTTT. This sequence encodes CASSQEALAGNTGELFF.

The sample holds a few counts of this clonotype. CDR3 sequence (DNA): TGTGCCAGCAGCTTGGGCCGCCTCGCCGGGGAGCTGTTTTTT. Its protein is CASSLGRLAGELFF. The chain links TRBV5-4 to TRBJ2-2; D ambiguous. CDR3 length equals 14 residues. The V and J ends lost 0 bases and 6 bases respectively, with 9 bases between them. From germline, CDR1 is SGHNT and CDR2 YYREEE (reference sequence).

This clonotype was counted between two and nine times. This sequence joins TRBV25-1 and TRBJ1-1; possible D gene TRBD1, 5 bases. This CDR3 spans 13 amino acids. The V gene lost 3 bases and the J gene lost 8 bases, with 13 bases spanning the gap. CDR1 MGHDK and CDR2 SYGVNS come from the germline V gene. The CDR3: CASSERPGGEAFF. For the CDR3, the DNA is TGTGCCAGCAGTGAGAGACCCGGGGGGGAAGCTTTCTTT.

In its sample, this clonotype was seen many times. This chain links TRBV5-1 with TRBJ2-3; 13 bases line up with TRBD2. V trimming: 7 bases; J trimming: 6 bases; junction bases outside the gene matches: 5. Germline CDR1 and CDR2: SGHRS and YFSETQ. CDR3 length: 14 amino acids. The CDR3 region has the DNA TGCGCCAGCCGACTAGCGGGGGGAAGCGATACGCAGTATTTT. Protein product: CASRLAGGSDTQYF.

This clonotype was seen at least ten times. CDR3 protein: CAISDAGTRKRSGELFF. The CDR3 DNA reads TGTGCCATCAGTGACGCCGGGACTAGAAAGAGGTCCGGGGAGCTGTTTTTT. This sequence joins TRBV10-3 and TRBJ2-2, with 8 nucleotides matching TRBD2. CDR1 ENHRY and CDR2 SYGVKD come from the germline V gene. The CDR3 consists of 17 residues. The trim removed 3 bases at V and 6 bases at J, leaving 12 bases unmatched.

The chain couples TRBV5-1 to TRBJ2-7, with D perhaps being TRBD1 or TRBD2 (5 bases each). CDR3 length: 15 residues. The germline CDR1 and CDR2 sequences are SGHRS and YFSETQ. Trimming stripped 0 bases from V and 2 bases from J, with 12 bases between. CDR3 nucleotides: TGCGCCAGCAGCTTGGCTCCGGGACGGCCCTACGAGCAGTACTTC. It codes for CASSLAPGRPYEQYF.

In its sample, this clonotype was seen a few times. V usage is TRBV6-2 or TRBV6-3 and J usage is TRBJ2-4; maybe TRBD2 (6 bases). The germline V gene encodes CDR1 MNHEY and CDR2 SVGEGT. Trimming stripped 2 bases from V and 0 bases from J, with 17 bases between. This CDR3 spans 18 amino acids. Here the CDR3 DNA reads TGTGCCAGCAGTTACAGCCCCGGGACGGGAGTAGCCAAAAACATTCAGTACTTC. This encodes CASSYSPGTGVAKNIQYF.

This clonotype was observed many times. The chain joins TRBV20-1 to TRBJ2-6; D is unresolved. Germline lookup yields CDR1 DFQATT and CDR2 SNEGSKA (reference sequence). The V end lost 0 bases, the J end lost 2 bases, and 5 bases lay between the germline ends. The CDR3 loop spans 14 amino acids. The CDR3 nucleotides are TGCAGTGCTAGAGATGACGCTGGGGCCAACGTCCTGACTTTC. This codes for CSARDDAGANVLTF.

This clonotype was found many times. The CDR3 is CASSSSGRVEQYV. In DNA, the CDR3 is TGTGCCAGCAGCTCCTCAGGCCGGGTGGAGCAGTACGTC. V and J are TRBV7-9 and TRBJ2-7, with unresolved D. The CDR3 sequence is 13 residues long. The V gene's germline CDR1 is SEHNR and CDR2 FQNEAQ (reference sequence). V was pared by 4 bases and J by 7 bases, with 14 bases between.

J is TRBJ2-3 and V is TRBV7-6, with 13 bases fitting TRBD2. J was trimmed by 9 bases and V by 5 bases; bases with no gene match: 14. Germline values: CDR1 SGHVS, CDR2 FNYEAQ. This CDR3 region has 17 residues. The CDR3 DNA follows: TGTGCCAGCAGCCCCGGGACTAGCGGGGCGCGGGGGTCCACGCAGTATTTT. It is translated as CASSPGTSGARGSTQYF.

This clonotype was recorded many times. The chain joins TRBV5-1 to TRBJ1-5; D may be TRBD1 (5 bases). Per the germline V gene, CDR1 is SGHRS and CDR2 is YFSETQ. The ends were cut back, 4 bases at V and 5 bases at J, with 19 bases in the middle. The CDR3 consists of 16 residues. The CDR3 here is CASSPGSGGSDQPQHF. The CDR3 coding sequence is TGCGCCAGCAGCCCCGGGTCGGGGGGGTCCGATCAGCCCCAGCATTTT. The variable domain in full, with the rest retrieved from reference TRBV5-1 and TRBJ1-5, is KAGVTQTPRYLIKTRGQQVTLSCSPISGHRSVSWYQQTPGQGLQFLFEYFSETQRNKGNFPGRFSGRQFSNSRSEMNVSTLELGDSALYLCASSPGSGGSDQPQHFGDGTRLSIL.

V and J are TRBV12-3 or TRBV12-4 and TRBJ2-2; D gene uncertain. V was clipped by 3 bases and J by 6 bases, with 8 bases between them. The CDR3 totals 13 residues. The CDR3 bases are TGTGCCAGCAGTTTTTTGGGTTCCGGGGAGCTGTTTTTT. It yields the protein CASSFLGSGELFF.

This clonotype was seen repeatedly, ten times or more. This rearrangement joins TRBV12-3 or TRBV12-4 to TRBJ2-2; D may correspond to TRBD1 or TRBD2 (5 bases each). The V end was cut by 7 bases, the J end by 4 bases, with 13 bases between. The CDR3 extends over 14 amino acids. DNA for the CDR3: TGTGCCAGCACCCGCACGGGGCGCACCGGGGAGCTGTTTTTT. It yields the protein CASTRTGRTGELFF.

The chain combines TRBV4-3 with TRBJ2-5, with no clear D. Germline V CDR1 and CDR2: LGHNA, YSLEER. The CDR3 length is 15 residues. V dropped 0 bases and J dropped 2 bases, with 10 bases sitting between them. CDR3 sequence reads: CASSQDLWVQETQYF. The CDR3 DNA sequence: TGCGCCAGCAGCCAAGATTTGTGGGTGCAAGAGACCCAGTACTTC.

This clonotype was recorded at least ten times. The V gene is TRBV10-3, the J gene TRBJ2-7; maybe TRBD2 (6 bases). The V gene lost 3 bases and the J gene lost 3 bases, with 12 bases spanning the gap. CDR1 is ENHRY, CDR2 SYGVKD, per germline. This CDR3 contains 14 residues. CDR3 region: CAISDPGRDYEQYF. DNA for the CDR3: TGTGCCATCAGTGACCCGGGGCGGGACTACGAGCAGTACTTC.

The chain links TRBV5-6 to TRBJ1-5, with D possibly matching TRBD1 (5 bases). The CDR3 contains 14 residues. CDR1 SGHDT and CDR2 YYEEEE come from the germline V gene. Trimming shortened V by 0 bases and J by 7 bases, and 11 bases separated the two germline ends. The CDR3 here is CASSLAGGVQPQHF. CDR3 sequence (DNA): TGTGCCAGCAGCTTGGCCGGGGGGGTCCAGCCCCAGCATTTT.

V and J are TRBV6-2 or TRBV6-3 and TRBJ2-5, with TRBD2 as a possible D gene (5 bases). Germline V gene lookup returns CDR1 MNHEY and CDR2 SVGEGT. Deletions cut 6 bases from V and 4 bases from J, with 15 bases between. The CDR3 runs to 14 residues. For the CDR3, the DNA is TGTGCCAGCAGACTACACTGGGCGGGAGAGACCCAGTACTTC. The encoded protein is CASRLHWAGETQYF.